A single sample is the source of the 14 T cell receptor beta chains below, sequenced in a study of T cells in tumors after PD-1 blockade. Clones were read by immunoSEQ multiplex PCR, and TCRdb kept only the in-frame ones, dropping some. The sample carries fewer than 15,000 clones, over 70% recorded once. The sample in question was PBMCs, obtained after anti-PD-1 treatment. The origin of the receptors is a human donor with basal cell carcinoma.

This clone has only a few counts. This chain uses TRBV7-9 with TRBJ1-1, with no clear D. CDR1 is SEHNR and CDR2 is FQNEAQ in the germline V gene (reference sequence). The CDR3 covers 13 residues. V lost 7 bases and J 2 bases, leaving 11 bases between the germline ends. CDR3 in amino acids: CASTFTRNTEAFF. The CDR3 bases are TGTGCCAGCACCTTTACCCGAAACACTGAAGCTTTCTTT.

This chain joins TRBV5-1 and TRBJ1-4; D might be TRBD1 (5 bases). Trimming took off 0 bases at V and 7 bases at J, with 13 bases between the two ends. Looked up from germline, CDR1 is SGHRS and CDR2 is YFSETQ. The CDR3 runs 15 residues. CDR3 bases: TGCGCCAGCAGCTTGGAAGAGCAAAGGGGTGAAAAACTGTTTTTT. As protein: CASSLEEQRGEKLFF.

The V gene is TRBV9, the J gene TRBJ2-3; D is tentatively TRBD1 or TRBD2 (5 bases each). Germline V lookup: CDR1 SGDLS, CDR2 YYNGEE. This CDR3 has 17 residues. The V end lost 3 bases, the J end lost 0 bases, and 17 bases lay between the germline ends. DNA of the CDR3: TGTGCCAGCAGCGCCGCCGGGACCATCACTAGCACAGATACGCAGTATTTT. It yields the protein CASSAAGTITSTDTQYF.

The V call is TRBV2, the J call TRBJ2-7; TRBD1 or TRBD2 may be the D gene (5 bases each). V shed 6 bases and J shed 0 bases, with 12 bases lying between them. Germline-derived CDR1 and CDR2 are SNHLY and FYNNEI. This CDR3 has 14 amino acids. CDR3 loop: CASSRDLSSYEQYF. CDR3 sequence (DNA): TGTGCCAGCAGCCGGGACCTAAGCTCCTACGAGCAGTACTTC.

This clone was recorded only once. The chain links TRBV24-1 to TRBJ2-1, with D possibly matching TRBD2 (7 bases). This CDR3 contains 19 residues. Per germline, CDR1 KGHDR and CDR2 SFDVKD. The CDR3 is CPPCDGGARVGSSYNEQFF. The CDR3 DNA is TGTCCCCCCTGTGATGGGGGGGCGCGGGTGGGGAGCTCCTACAATGAGCAGTTCTTC.

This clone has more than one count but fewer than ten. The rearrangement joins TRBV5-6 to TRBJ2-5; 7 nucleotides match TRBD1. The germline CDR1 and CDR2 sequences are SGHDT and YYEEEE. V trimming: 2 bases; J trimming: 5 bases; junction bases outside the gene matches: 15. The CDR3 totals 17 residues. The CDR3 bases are TGTGCCAGCAGCTTCACCGAGGGGGCAGGCCTCGCGGAGACCCAGTACTTC. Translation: CASSFTEGAGLAETQYF.

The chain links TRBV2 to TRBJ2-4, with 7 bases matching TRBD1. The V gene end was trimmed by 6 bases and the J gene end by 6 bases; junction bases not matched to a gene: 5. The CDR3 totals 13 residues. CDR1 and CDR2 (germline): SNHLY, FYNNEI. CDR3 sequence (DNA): TGTGCCAGCAGCACAGGGGAAGGAAACATTCAGTACTTC. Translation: CASSTGEGNIQYF.

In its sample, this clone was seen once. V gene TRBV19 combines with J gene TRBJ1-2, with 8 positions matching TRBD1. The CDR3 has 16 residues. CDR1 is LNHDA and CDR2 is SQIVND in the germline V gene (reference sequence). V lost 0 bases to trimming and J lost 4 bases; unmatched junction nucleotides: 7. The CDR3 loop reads CASSIDHGQGTYGYTF. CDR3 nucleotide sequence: TGTGCCAGTAGTATAGACCACGGACAGGGAACCTATGGCTACACCTTC.

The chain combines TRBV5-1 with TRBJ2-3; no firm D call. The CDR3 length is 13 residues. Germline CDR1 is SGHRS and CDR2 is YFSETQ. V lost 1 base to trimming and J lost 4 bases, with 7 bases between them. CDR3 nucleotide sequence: TGCGCCAGCAGCTTGTTAGGTCCAGATACGCAGTATTTT. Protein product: CASSLLGPDTQYF.

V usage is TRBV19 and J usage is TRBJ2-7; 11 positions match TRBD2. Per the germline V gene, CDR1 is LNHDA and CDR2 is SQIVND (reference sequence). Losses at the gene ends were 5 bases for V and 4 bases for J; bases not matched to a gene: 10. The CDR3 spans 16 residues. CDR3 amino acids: CASSSPGTSGIYEQYF. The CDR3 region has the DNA TGTGCCAGTAGTTCCCCCGGGACTAGCGGTATTTACGAGCAGTACTTC.

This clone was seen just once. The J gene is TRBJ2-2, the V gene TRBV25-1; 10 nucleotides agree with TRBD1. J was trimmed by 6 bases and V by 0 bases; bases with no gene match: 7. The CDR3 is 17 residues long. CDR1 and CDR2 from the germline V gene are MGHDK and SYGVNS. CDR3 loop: CASSEYWGTGEAGELFF. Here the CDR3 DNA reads TGTGCCAGCAGTGAATATTGGGGGACAGGGGAGGCCGGGGAGCTGTTTTTT.

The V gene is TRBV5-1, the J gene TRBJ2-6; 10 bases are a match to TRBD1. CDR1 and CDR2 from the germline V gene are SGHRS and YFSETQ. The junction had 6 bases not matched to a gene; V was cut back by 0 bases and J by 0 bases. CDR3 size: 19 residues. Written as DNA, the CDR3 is TGCGCCAGCAGCTTGGCCGGACAGGGGGACCTCTCTGGGGCCAACGTCCTGACTTTC. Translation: CASSLAGQGDLSGANVLTF.

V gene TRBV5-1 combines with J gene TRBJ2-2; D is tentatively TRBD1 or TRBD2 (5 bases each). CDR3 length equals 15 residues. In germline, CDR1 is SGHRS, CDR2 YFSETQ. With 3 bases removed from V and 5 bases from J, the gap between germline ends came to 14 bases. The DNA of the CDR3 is TGCGCCAGCAGCTGGACAACCGGGGAAACCGGGGAGCTGTTTTTT. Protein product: CASSWTTGETGELFF.

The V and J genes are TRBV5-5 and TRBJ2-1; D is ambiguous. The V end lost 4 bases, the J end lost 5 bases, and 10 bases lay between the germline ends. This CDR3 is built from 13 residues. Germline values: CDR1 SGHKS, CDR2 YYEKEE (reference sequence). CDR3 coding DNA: TGTGCCAGCAGCGATGCGACCCACAATGAGCAGTTCTTC. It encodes CASSDATHNEQFF.